This T cell receptor beta chain was recovered during a study of cytomegalovirus exposure and HLA in healthy donors. Findings and caveats of the study: After further analysis at a later stage, around 17,000 TCR beta sequences were associated with HLA alleles at 0.05 false discovery rate. While the bulk of TCR sequences proved rare, some public TCRs turned up in many donors. In a later analysis, the majority of CMV-associated beta chains seemingly showed HLA restriction.

Worth noting for this clone: The antigen is undetermined.

While unrecorded immune exposures were likely, the donors were nominally healthy when sampled. The PCR used 60 Vbeta and 13 Jbeta primers. Produced via immunoSEQ multiplex PCR; TCRdb's table is partial and in-frame only. This table holds under 200,000 clones, about 88% found once. The CDR3 extends over 14 amino acids. Germline CDR1 reads SQVTM; CDR2 reads ANQGSEA. The V gene lost 4 bases and the J gene lost 1 base, with 12 bases spanning the gap. The chain recombines TRBV29-1 with TRBJ2-3, with D unresolved. Sequencing was done on a sample of PBMCs. This sequence was found in a man aged 30 to 39 in good health and CMV-seropositive. The CDR3 coding sequence is TGCAGCGTTGTGGGCAGACCCCGCACAGATACGCAGTATTTT. Translated, it gives CSVVGRPRTDTQYF.